These T cell receptor beta chains were read from a single sample in a study of OX40 agonist ivuxolimab in advanced cancers. TCRdb's table, derived via immunoSEQ multiplex PCR, lists solely in-frame clones and lacks some. The data contain 71,000 or so clones, 86% of them seen just once; the ten biggest clones take up about 1%. Sample: CD4+ or CD8+ T cells sorted from blood, taken in a trial of the OX40 agonist ivuxolimab. The receptors shown here come from an adult with an advanced solid tumor such as melanoma, head and neck, liver or kidney cancer. The CDR3 runs from the conserved cysteine through the conserved F or W. A D gene is named only where the DNA matches it firmly. Not every row has a clone size; where given, it reads once, few, many or a size class.

clone_size: NA; d_call: TRBD1; j_call: TRBJ1-1; v_call: TRBV6-1; cdr3_nt: TGTGCCAGCCGGGGACAGCTGAACACTGAAGCTTTCTTT; cdr3_aa: CASRGQLNTEAFF
clone_size: NA; d_call: NA; j_call: TRBJ2-1; v_call: TRBV4-1; cdr3_nt: TGCGCCAGCAGCCAAGGGCCAAGCTCCTACAATGAGCAGTTCTTC; cdr3_aa: CASSQGPSSYNEQFF
clone_size: NA; d_call: TRBD2; j_call: TRBJ2-5; v_call: TRBV6-5; cdr3_nt: TGTGCCAGCAGTGGAGGCACTAGCGGGAGAGAGACCCAGTACTTC; cdr3_aa: CASSGGTSGRETQYF
clone_size: NA; d_call: TRBD1; j_call: TRBJ2-7; v_call: TRBV4-1; cdr3_nt: TGCGCCAGCAGCCAAGGGACAGGGTACGAGCAGTACTTC; cdr3_aa: CASSQGTGYEQYF
clone_size: NA; d_call: NA; j_call: TRBJ2-3; v_call: TRBV30; cdr3_nt: TGTGCCTGGAGTAGGGCGGTTAGCGAAGATACGCAGTATTTT; cdr3_aa: CAWSRAVSEDTQYF
clone_size: NA; d_call: TRBD1; j_call: TRBJ1-5; v_call: TRBV6-1; cdr3_nt: TGTGCCAGCAGATCATCTTGGGACAGGGGGGATTACCAGCATTTT; cdr3_aa: CASRSSWDRGDYQHF
clone_size: NA; d_call: NA; j_call: TRBJ1-2; v_call: TRBV30; cdr3_nt: TGTGCCTGGAGCATCACGGGGGTTTCCTATGGCTACACCTTC; cdr3_aa: CAWSITGVSYGYTF
clone_size: NA; d_call: NA; j_call: TRBJ2-2; v_call: TRBV27; cdr3_nt: TGTGCCAGCAGATCCTACAGGGATCCCGGGGAGCTGTTTTTT; cdr3_aa: CASRSYRDPGELFF
clone_size: NA; d_call: NA; j_call: TRBJ1-4; v_call: TRBV5-1; cdr3_nt: TGCGCCAGCAGCTTGGCCCAGGGATCTAATGAAAAACTGTTTTTT; cdr3_aa: CASSLAQGSNEKLFF
clone_size: once; d_call: NA; j_call: TRBJ2-5; v_call: TRBV7-9; cdr3_nt: TGTGCCAGCAGCATTAGCGGAGCACAAGAGACCCAGTACTTC; cdr3_aa: CASSISGAQETQYF
clone_size: NA; d_call: NA; j_call: TRBJ1-4; v_call: TRBV29-1; cdr3_nt: TGCAGCGTTGAGGGCAGGGGAAATGAAAAACTGTTTTTT; cdr3_aa: CSVEGRGNEKLFF
clone_size: NA; d_call: NA; j_call: TRBJ2-7; v_call: TRBV28; cdr3_nt: TGTGCCAGCAGTCCGGGCCCTTACGAGCAGTACTTC; cdr3_aa: CASSPGPYEQYF
clone_size: NA; d_call: TRBD2; j_call: TRBJ2-7; v_call: TRBV28; cdr3_nt: TGTGCCAGCAGTCCCCCCATAGCGGGAGGTGGCTACGAGCAGTACTTC; cdr3_aa: CASSPPIAGGGYEQYF
clone_size: few; d_call: NA; j_call: TRBJ2-7; v_call: TRBV9; cdr3_nt: TGTGCCAGCAGCCCATGGGACGGTACCTACGAGCAGTACTTC; cdr3_aa: CASSPWDGTYEQYF
clone_size: NA; d_call: TRBD2; j_call: TRBJ2-3; v_call: TRBV4-1; cdr3_nt: TGCGCCAGCAGCCCGAACCAGGGCGGGAGGACAGATACGCAGTATTTT; cdr3_aa: CASSPNQGGRTDTQYF
clone_size: NA; d_call: TRBD2; j_call: TRBJ2-2; v_call: TRBV7-3; cdr3_nt: TGTGCCAGCAGCTTATATGCCCCGACTAGCTCGAACACCGGGGAGCTGTTTTTT; cdr3_aa: CASSLYAPTSSNTGELFF
clone_size: NA; d_call: TRBD2; j_call: TRBJ2-2; v_call: TRBV19; cdr3_nt: TGTGCCAGTAGTATACTAGCGGGAGGTACAACCGGGGAGCTGTTTTTT; cdr3_aa: CASSILAGGTTGELFF
clone_size: few; d_call: TRBD1; j_call: TRBJ2-2; v_call: TRBV7-9; cdr3_nt: TGTGCCAGCAGCTCTCAGGGGGCGCGAACCGGGGAGCTGTTTTTT; cdr3_aa: CASSSQGARTGELFF
clone_size: NA; d_call: NA; j_call: TRBJ2-5; v_call: TRBV4-2; cdr3_nt: TGTGCCAGCAGCCAAGGTCTCGGAGAGACCCAGTACTTC; cdr3_aa: CASSQGLGETQYF
clone_size: NA; d_call: NA; j_call: TRBJ2-2; v_call: TRBV4-2; cdr3_nt: TGTGCCAGCAGCCTAAACACAGGAGCGAGGACCGGGGAGCTGTTTTTT; cdr3_aa: CASSLNTGARTGELFF
clone_size: NA; d_call: NA; j_call: TRBJ1-1; v_call: TRBV29-1; cdr3_nt: TGCAGCGTTGACAGGGCGAACACTGAAGCTTTCTTT; cdr3_aa: CSVDRANTEAFF
clone_size: NA; d_call: TRBD2; j_call: TRBJ2-3; v_call: TRBV5-1; cdr3_nt: TGCGCCAGCAGCTTCGGGGGGGCTAGCACAGATACGCAGTATTTT; cdr3_aa: CASSFGGASTDTQYF
clone_size: NA; d_call: TRBD2; j_call: TRBJ2-7; v_call: TRBV19; cdr3_nt: TGTGCCAGCCCGCCTAGCGGGAGTACCCACGAGCAGTACTTC; cdr3_aa: CASPPSGSTHEQYF
clone_size: NA; d_call: NA; j_call: TRBJ2-7; v_call: TRBV27; cdr3_nt: TGTGCCAGCAGTTTCCACCCTCGTCCGCAAGGTGACGAGCAGTACTTC; cdr3_aa: CASSFHPRPQGDEQYF
clone_size: once; d_call: NA; j_call: TRBJ1-1; v_call: TRBV2; cdr3_nt: TGTGCCAGCAGTGAAGCAGGGTTCGGGAACACTGAAGCTTTCTTT; cdr3_aa: CASSEAGFGNTEAFF
clone_size: NA; d_call: TRBD2; j_call: TRBJ2-1; v_call: TRBV19; cdr3_nt: TGTGCCAGTAGTCCCGACCTGGGGACTAGCGGGAGTTCTTACAATGAGCAGTTCTTC; cdr3_aa: CASSPDLGTSGSSYNEQFF
clone_size: NA; d_call: NA; j_call: TRBJ2-7; v_call: TRBV28; cdr3_nt: TGTGCCAGCAGTCGGTGGGCCCAAGCTTATGAGCAGTACTTC; cdr3_aa: CASSRWAQAYEQYF
clone_size: NA; d_call: TRBD1; j_call: TRBJ2-7; v_call: TRBV5-1; cdr3_nt: TGCGCCAGCAGCTCAAGTCCCGGGACAGGGGTCCCCGCCTTTCTTTACGAGCAGTACTTC; cdr3_aa: CASSSSPGTGVPAFLYEQYF
clone_size: NA; d_call: NA; j_call: TRBJ2-1; v_call: TRBV27; cdr3_nt: TGTGCCAGCAGTACCTGGGACACCTACAATGAGCAGTTCTTC; cdr3_aa: CASSTWDTYNEQFF